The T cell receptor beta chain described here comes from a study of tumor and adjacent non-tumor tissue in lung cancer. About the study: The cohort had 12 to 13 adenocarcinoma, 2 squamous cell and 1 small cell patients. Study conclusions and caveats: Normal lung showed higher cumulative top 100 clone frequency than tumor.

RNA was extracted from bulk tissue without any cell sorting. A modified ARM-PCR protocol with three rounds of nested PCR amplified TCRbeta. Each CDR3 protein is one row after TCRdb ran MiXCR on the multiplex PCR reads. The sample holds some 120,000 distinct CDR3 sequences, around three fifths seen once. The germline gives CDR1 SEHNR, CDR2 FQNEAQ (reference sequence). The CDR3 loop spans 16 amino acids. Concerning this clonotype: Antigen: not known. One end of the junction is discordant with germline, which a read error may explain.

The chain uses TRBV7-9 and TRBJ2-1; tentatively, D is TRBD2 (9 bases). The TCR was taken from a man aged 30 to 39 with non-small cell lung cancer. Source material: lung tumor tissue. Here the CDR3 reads CTSISRGREGYNEQFF. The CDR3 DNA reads TGTACCAGCATTTCCAGGGGGCGGGAGGGTTACAATGAGCAGTTCTTC.